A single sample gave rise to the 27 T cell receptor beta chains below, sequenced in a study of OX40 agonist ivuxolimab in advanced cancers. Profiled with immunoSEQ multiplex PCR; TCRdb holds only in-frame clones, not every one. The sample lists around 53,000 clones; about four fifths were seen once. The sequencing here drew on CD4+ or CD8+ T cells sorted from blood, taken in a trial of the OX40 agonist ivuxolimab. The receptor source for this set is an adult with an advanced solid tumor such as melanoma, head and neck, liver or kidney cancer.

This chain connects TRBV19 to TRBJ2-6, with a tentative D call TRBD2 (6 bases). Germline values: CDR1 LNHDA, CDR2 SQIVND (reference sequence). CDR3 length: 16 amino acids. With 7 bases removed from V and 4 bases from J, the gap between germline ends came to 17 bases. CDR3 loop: CASTWLPGDGANVLTF. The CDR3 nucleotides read TGTGCCAGTACCTGGCTACCGGGGGACGGGGCCAACGTCCTGACTTTC.

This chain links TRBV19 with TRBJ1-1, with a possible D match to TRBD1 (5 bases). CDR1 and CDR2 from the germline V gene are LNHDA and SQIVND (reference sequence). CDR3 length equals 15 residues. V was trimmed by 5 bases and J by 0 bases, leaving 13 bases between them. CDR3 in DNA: TGTGCCAGTAGTCCGGGACGGAACTTGAACACTGAAGCTTTCTTT. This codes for CASSPGRNLNTEAFF.

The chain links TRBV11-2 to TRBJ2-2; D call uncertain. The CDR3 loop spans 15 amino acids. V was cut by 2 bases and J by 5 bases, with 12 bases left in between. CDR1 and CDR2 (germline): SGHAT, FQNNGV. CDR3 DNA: TGTGCCAGCAGCTTAAAGATTGGAATAACCGGGGAGCTGTTTTTT. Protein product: CASSLKIGITGELFF.

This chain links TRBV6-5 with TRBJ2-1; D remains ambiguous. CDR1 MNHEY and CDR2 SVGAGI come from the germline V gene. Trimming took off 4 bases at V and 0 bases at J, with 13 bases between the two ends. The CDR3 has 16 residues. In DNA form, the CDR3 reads TGTGCCAGCAGTTTCGACTGGTCGAGCTCCTACAATGAGCAGTTCTTC. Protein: CASSFDWSSSYNEQFF.

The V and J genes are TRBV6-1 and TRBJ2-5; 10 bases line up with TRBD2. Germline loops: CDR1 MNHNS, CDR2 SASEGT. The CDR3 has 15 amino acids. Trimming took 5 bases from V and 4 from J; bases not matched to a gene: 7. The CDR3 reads CASSPAGGPSETQYF. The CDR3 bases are TGTGCCAGCAGTCCAGCGGGAGGGCCTTCAGAGACCCAGTACTTC.

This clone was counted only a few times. CDR3 amino acids: CASSVTGGTSTDTQYF. The CDR3, as DNA: TGTGCCAGCAGTGTGACAGGGGGCACTAGCACAGATACGCAGTATTTT. The chain uses TRBV27 and TRBJ2-3, with TRBD1 matching over 10 bases. Germline values: CDR1 MNHEY, CDR2 SMNVEV (reference sequence). Trimming took 5 bases from V and 0 from J; bases not matched to a gene: 5. The CDR3 has 16 residues.

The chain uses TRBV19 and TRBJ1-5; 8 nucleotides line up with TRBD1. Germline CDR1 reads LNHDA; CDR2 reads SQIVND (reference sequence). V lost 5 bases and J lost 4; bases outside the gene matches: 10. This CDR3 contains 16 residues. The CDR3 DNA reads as TGTGCCAGTAGTGGTCAGACAGGGGCCCCTAATCAGCCCCAGCATTTT. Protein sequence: CASSGQTGAPNQPQHF.

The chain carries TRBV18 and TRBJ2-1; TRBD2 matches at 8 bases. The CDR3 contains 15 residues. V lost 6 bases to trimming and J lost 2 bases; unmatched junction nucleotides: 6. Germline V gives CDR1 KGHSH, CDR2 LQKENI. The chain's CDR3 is CASSPGTRTYNEQFF. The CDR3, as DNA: TGTGCCAGCTCGCCCGGGACTAGAACCTACAATGAGCAGTTCTTC.

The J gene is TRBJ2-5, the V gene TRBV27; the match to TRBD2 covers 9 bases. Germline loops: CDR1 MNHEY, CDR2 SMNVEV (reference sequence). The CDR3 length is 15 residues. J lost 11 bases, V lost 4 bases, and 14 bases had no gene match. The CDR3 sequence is CASSSWGSGRNEQYF. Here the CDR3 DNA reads TGTGCCAGCAGTTCCTGGGGTAGCGGGAGAAATGAGCAGTACTTC.

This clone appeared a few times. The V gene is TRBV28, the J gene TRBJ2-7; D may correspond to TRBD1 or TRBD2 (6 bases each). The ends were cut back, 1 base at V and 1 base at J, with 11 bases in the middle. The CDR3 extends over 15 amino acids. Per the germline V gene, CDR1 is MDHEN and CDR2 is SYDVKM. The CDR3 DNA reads TGTGCCAGCAGTTTATTGCCGGGGGCGTCCTACGAGCAGTACTTC. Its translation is CASSLLPGASYEQYF.

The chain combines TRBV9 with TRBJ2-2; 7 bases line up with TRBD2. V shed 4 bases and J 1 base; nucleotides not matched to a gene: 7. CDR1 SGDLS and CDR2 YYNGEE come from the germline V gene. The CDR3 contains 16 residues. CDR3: CASSPRGGRNTGELFF. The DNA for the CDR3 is TGTGCCAGCAGCCCGAGAGGCGGGAGGAACACCGGGGAGCTGTTTTTT.

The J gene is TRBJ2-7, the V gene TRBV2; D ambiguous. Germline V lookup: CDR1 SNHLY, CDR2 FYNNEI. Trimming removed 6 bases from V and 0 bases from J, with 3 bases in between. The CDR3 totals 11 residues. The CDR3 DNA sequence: TGTGCCAGCAGGAACTCCTACGAGCAGTACTTC. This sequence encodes CASRNSYEQYF.

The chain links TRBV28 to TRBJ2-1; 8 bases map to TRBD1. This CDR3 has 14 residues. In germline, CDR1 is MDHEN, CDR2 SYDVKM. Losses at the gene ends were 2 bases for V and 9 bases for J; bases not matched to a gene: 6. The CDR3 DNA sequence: TGTGCCAGCAGTTTACCGACAGGGGTTGGTGAGCAGTTCTTC. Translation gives CASSLPTGVGEQFF.

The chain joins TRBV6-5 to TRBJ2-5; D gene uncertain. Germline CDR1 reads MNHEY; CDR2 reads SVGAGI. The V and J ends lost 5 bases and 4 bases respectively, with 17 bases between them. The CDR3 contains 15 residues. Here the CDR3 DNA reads TGTGCCAGCAGTGCACGAGGCGGCCGCCGAGAGACCCAGTACTTC. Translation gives CASSARGGRRETQYF.

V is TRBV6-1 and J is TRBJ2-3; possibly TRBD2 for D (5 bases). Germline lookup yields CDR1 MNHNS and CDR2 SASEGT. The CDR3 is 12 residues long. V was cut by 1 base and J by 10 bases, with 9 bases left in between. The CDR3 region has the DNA TGTGCCAGCAGTGAAGGAGGGTATGCGCAGTATTTT. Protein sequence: CASSEGGYAQYF.

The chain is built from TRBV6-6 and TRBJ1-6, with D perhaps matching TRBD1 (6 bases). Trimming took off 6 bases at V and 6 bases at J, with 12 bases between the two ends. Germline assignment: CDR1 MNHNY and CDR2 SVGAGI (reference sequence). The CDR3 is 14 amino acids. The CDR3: CASSSQGGNSPLHF. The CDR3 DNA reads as TGTGCCAGCAGCTCACAGGGTGGTAATTCACCCCTCCACTTT.

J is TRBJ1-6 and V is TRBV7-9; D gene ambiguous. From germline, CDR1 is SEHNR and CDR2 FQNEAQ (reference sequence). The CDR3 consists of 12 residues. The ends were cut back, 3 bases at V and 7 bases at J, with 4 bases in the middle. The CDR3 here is CASSFPNSPLHF. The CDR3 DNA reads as TGTGCCAGCAGCTTTCCGAATTCACCCCTCCACTTT.

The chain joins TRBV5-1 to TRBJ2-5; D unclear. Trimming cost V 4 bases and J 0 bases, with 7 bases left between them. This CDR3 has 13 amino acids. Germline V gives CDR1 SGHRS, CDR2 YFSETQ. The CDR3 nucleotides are TGCGCCAGCAGCCGTCTCCACCAAGAGACCCAGTACTTC. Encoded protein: CASSRLHQETQYF.

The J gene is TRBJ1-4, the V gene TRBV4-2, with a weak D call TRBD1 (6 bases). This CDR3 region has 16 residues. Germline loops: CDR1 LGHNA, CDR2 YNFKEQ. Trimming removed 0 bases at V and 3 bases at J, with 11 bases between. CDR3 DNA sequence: TGTGCCAGCAGCCAAGAACGGACAGTGGCTAATGAAAAACTGTTTTTT. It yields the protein CASSQERTVANEKLFF.

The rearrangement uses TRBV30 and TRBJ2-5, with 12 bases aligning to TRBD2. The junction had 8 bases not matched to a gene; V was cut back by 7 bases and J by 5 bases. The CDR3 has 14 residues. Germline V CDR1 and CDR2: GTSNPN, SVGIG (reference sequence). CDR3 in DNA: TGTGCCTCTTCTAGCGGGAGGGCCGGGGAGACCCAGTACTTC. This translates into CASSSGRAGETQYF.

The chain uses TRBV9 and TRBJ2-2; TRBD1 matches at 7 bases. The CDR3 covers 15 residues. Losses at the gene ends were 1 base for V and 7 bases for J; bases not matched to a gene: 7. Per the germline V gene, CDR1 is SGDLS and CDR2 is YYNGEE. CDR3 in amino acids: CASSVRQGENGELFF. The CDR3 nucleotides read TGTGCCAGCAGCGTAAGACAGGGAGAGAACGGGGAGCTGTTTTTT. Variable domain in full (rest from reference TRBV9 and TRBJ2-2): DSGVTQTPKHLITATGQRVTLRCSPRSGDLSVYWYQQSLDQGLQFLIQYYNGEERAKGNILERFSAQQFPDLHSELNLSSLELGDSALYFCASSVRQGENGELFFGEGSRLTVL.

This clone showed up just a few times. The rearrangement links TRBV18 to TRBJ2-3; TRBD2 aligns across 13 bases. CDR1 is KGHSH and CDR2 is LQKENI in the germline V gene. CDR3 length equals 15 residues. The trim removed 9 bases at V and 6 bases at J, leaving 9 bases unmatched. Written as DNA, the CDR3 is TGTGCCAGTTCCCGGACTAGCGGGAGTGGGGATACGCAGTATTTT. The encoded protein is CASSRTSGSGDTQYF.

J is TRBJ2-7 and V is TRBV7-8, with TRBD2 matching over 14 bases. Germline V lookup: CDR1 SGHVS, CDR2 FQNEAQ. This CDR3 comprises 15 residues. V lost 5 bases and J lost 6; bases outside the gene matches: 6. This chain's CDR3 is CASSPGTSGSSEQYF. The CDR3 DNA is TGTGCCAGCAGCCCGGGGACTAGCGGGAGTAGCGAGCAGTACTTC.

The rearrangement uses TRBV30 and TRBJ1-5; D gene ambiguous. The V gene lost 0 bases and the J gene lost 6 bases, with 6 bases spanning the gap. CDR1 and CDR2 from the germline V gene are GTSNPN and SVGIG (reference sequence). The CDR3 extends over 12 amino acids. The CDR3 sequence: CAWSVPGQPQHF. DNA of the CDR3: TGTGCCTGGAGTGTCCCCGGTCAGCCCCAGCATTTT.

The CDR3: CASSFLEGEQFF. DNA of the CDR3: TGTGCCAGCAGCTTCCTCGAGGGTGAGCAGTTCTTC. V is TRBV11-3 and J is TRBJ2-1; D perhaps matches TRBD2 (5 bases). The CDR3 totals 12 residues. Trimming took 3 bases from V and 9 from J, leaving 9 bases between them. Germline assignment: CDR1 SGHNT and CDR2 YENEEA.

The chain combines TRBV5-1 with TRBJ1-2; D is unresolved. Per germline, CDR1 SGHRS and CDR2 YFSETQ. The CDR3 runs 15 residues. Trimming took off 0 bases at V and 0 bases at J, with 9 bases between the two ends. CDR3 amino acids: CASSLGPESNYGYTF. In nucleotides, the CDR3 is TGCGCCAGCAGCTTGGGGCCGGAATCTAACTATGGCTACACCTTC.

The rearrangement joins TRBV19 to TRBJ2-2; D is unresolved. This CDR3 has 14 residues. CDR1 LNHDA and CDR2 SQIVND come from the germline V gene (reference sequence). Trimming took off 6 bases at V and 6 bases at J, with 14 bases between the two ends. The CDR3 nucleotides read TGTGCCAGTAGGGGCTGGACGGGCTCCGGGGAGCTGTTTTTT. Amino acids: CASRGWTGSGELFF. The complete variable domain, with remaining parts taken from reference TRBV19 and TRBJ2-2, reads DGGITQSPKYLFRKEGQNVTLSCEQNLNHDAMYWYRQDPGQGLRLIYYSQIVNDFQKGDIAEGYSVSREKKESFPLTVTSAQKNPTAFYLCASRGWTGSGELFFGEGSRLTVL.